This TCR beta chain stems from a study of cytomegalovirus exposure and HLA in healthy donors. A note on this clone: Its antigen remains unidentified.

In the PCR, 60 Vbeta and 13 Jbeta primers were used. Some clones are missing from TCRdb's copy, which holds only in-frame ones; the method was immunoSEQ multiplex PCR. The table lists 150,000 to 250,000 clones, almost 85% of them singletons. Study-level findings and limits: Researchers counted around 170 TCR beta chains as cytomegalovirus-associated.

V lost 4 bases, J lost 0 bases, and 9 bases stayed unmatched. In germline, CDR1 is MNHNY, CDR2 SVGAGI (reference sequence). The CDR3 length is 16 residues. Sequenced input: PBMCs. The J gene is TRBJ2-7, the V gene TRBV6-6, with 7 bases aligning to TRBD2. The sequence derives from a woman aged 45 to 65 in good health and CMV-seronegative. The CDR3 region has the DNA TGTGCCAGCAGTTCTATTGAGCGGGGCCTCTCCTACGAGCAGTACTTC. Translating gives CASSSIERGLSYEQYF.